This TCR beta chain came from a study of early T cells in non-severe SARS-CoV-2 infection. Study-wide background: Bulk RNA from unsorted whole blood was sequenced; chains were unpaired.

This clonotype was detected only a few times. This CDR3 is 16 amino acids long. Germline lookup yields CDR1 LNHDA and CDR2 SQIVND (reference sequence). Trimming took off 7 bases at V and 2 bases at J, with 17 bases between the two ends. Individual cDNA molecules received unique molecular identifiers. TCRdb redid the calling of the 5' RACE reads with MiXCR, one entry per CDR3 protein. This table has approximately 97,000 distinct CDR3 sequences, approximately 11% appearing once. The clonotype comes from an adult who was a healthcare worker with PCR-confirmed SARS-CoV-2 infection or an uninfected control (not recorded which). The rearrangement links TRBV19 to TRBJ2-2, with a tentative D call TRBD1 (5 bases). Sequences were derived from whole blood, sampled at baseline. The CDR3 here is CASTAGLTLNTGELFF. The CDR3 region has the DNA TGTGCCAGTACGGCAGGGCTTACACTAAACACCGGGGAGCTGTTTTTT. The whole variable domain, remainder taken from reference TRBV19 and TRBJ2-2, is DGGITQSPKYLFRKEGQNVTLSCEQNLNHDAMYWYRQDPGQGLRLIYYSQIVNDFQKGDIAEGYSVSREKKESFPLTVTSAQKNPTAFYLCASTAGLTLNTGELFFGEGSRLTVL.